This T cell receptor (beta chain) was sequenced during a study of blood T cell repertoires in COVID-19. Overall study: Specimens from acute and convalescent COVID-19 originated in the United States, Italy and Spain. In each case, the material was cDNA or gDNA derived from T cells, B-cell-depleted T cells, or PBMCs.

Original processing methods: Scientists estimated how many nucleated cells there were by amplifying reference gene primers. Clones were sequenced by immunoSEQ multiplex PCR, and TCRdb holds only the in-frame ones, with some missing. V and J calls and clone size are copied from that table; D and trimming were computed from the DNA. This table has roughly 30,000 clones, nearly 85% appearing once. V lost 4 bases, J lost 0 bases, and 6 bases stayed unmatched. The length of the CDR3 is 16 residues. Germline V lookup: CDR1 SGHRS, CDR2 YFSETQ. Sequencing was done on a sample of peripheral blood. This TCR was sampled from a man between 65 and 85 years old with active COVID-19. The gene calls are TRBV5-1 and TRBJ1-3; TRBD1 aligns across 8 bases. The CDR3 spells CASSGFTGGSGNTIYF. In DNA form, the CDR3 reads TGCGCCAGCAGCGGGTTTACAGGGGGCTCTGGAAACACCATATATTTT.